These 17 T cell receptor beta chains share one sample of origin, sequenced in a study of Tregs in tolerant kidney transplant recipients. The nonmyeloablative bone marrow transplants came from related graft donors, with transient mixed chimerism. This table comes from immunoSEQ multiplex PCR, and its TCRdb copy is limited to in-frame clones, with some not included. Here the sample table reports about 14,000 clones. Sequencing used CD8+ T cells from blood (PBMCs), obtained 6 months after the transplant. All receptors derive from a human patient who received a combined kidney and bone marrow transplant. The T cells may come from the graft donor.

Note on this clone: With the read ending 3 residues before the CDR3 end, the germline J gene is used to fill in that end. The rearrangement joins TRBV7-9 to TRBJ2-4; 11 bases map to TRBD1. The CDR3 loop spans 15 amino acids. From germline, CDR1 is SEHNR and CDR2 FQNEAQ (reference sequence). The DNA read from the CDR3 is TGTGCCAGCAGACCGCCGGGACAGGGGGTGTATGGT. It yields the protein CASRPPGQGVYG. The full-length CDR3 reads as CASRPPGQGVYGQYF.

Comment on this clone: The read gets to within 3 residues of the CDR3 end, and the germline J gene fills in the rest. The V gene is TRBV5-4, the J gene TRBJ2-7; tentatively, D is TRBD1 (5 bases). The CDR3 sequence is 14 residues long. Trimming stripped 5 bases from V and 3 bases from J, with 15 bases between. Germline assignment: CDR1 SGHNT and CDR2 YYREEE (reference sequence). The sequenced part of the CDR3 DNA is TGTGCCAGCAGTTTAGCCGGGCAGGGCTACGAG. Its protein is CASSLAGQGYE. The whole CDR3 is CASSLAGQGYEQYF. Combining the CDR3 with reference TRBV5-4 and TRBJ2-7 gives the whole variable domain ETGVTQSPTHLIKTRGQQVTLRCSSQSGHNTVSWYQQALGQGPQFIFQYYREEENGRGNFPPRFSGLQFPNYSSELNVNALELDDSALYLCASSLAGQGYEQYFGPGTRLTVT.

Turning to this clone: The CDR3 extends 3 residues past the end of the read, so its final part is completed from the germline J gene. The gene calls are TRBV7-9 and TRBJ2-7; perhaps TRBD2 as D (5 bases). Germline CDR1 is SEHNR and CDR2 is FQNEAQ (reference sequence). The CDR3 has 14 residues. V was cut by 3 bases and J by 4 bases, with 13 bases left in between. This CDR3 is CASSFAETIYEQYF. The DNA read from the CDR3 is TGTGCCAGCAGCTTCGCAGAGACTATTTACGAG.

A remark on this clone: The read stops 3 residues short of the end of the CDR3; the missing end is completed from the germline J gene. The chain uses TRBV27 and TRBJ2-7, with TRBD2 identical over 7 bases. Germline lookup yields CDR1 MNHEY and CDR2 SMNVEV (reference sequence). The CDR3 covers 14 residues. Trimming at V came to 3 bases and at J to 0 bases, leaving 2 bases not matched to a gene. The CDR3: CASSFGGSSYEQYF. CDR3 DNA (partial): TGTGCCAGCAGTTTCGGGGGGAGCTCCTACGAG.

As regards this clone: The DNA ends 3 residues before the CDR3 does, and the rest of the CDR3 is filled in from the germline J gene. V gene TRBV11-3 combines with J gene TRBJ1-1; TRBD1 is a possible D gene (6 bases). CDR1 is SGHNT and CDR2 is YENEEA in the germline V gene. This CDR3 has 15 residues. CDR3 bases read: TGTGCAAGTCGCTTAGATGGACAGATGAACACTGAA. Protein: CASRLDGQMNTE. The full CDR3 sequence reads CASRLDGQMNTEAFF.

The covered CDR3 bases are TGTGCCAGCAGCCTTTCGGCGGGAGGTCTAGAGACC. Its translation is CASSLSAGGLET. The whole CDR3 region reads CASSLSAGGLETQYF. This sequence joins TRBV7-2 and TRBJ2-5; the match to TRBD2 covers 8 bases. The read ends 3 residues shy of where the CDR3 ends; the end is completed using the germline J gene. Trimming at V came to 5 bases and at J to 4 bases, leaving 9 bases not matched to a gene. Germline V gene sequence: CDR1 SGHTA, CDR2 FQGNSA. The CDR3 runs to 15 residues.

On this clone: The CDR3 end falls 3 residues outside the read, so it is completed with the germline J gene. This sequence joins TRBV14 and TRBJ2-2; possibly TRBD1 for D (6 bases). Trimming left V 4 bases short and J 1 base short, with 10 bases between. Germline CDR1 reads SGHDN; CDR2 reads FVKESK. This CDR3 has 15 residues. The CDR3: CASSPWDMNTGELFF. CDR3 DNA (partial): TGTGCCAGCAGCCCTTGGGACATGAACACCGGGGAG.

To note about this clone: The observed sequence ends 3 residues before the CDR3 terminus, with the missing tail filled in from the germline J gene. The J gene is TRBJ1-1, the V gene TRBV7-6, with a tentative D call TRBD1 (5 bases). This CDR3 has 11 amino acids. Germline CDR1 is SGHVS and CDR2 is FNYEAQ. V dropped 4 bases and J dropped 7 bases, with 7 bases sitting between them. Here the CDR3 reads CASSSGLEAFF. The CDR3 DNA, read in part, is TGTGCCAGCAGCTCGGGACTTGAA.

Worth noting for this clone: The read stops 3 residues short of the end of the CDR3; the missing end is completed from the germline J gene. V is TRBV6-1 and J is TRBJ2-7; 7 bases agree with TRBD1. The length of the CDR3 is 13 residues. V lost 1 base to trimming and J lost 6 bases; unmatched junction nucleotides: 3. Germline V CDR1 and CDR2: MNHNS, SASEGT. The CDR3 reads CASSEDTGVEQYF. The CDR3 bases that were read are TGTGCCAGCAGTGAAGATACAGGGGTCGAG.

Note on this clone: The CDR3 goes on 3 residues after the read ends, and that part is filled in from the germline J gene. This rearrangement joins TRBV30 to TRBJ2-7; D may be TRBD1 (6 bases). The germline V gene encodes CDR1 GTSNPN and CDR2 SVGIG (reference sequence). Trimming took off 1 base at V and 1 base at J, with 14 bases between the two ends. CDR3 length: 15 residues. Partial CDR3 DNA: TGTGCCTGGAGTGGGCTGACAGGCGCATCCTACGAG. It specifies CAWSGLTGASYE. The complete CDR3 reads CAWSGLTGASYEQYF.

Worth noting for this clone: With the read ending 3 residues before the CDR3 end, the germline J gene is used to fill in that end. The chain has TRBV27 and TRBJ2-7; D may match TRBD1 or TRBD2 (5 bases each). Germline assignment: CDR1 MNHEY and CDR2 SMNVEV (reference sequence). The CDR3 runs 16 residues. V shed 5 bases and J shed 3 bases, with 20 bases lying between them. Incomplete CDR3 DNA: TGTGCCAGCAGTAACCACAGGACCCTAGGAGGCTACGAG. Translated, it gives CASSNHRTLGGYE. The entire CDR3 sequence reads CASSNHRTLGGYEQYF.

Worth noting for this clone: Coverage ceases 3 residues before the CDR3 finishes, and the germline J gene fills in the end. The V gene is TRBV20-1, the J gene TRBJ2-7; tentative D call: TRBD2 (6 bases). Trimming took 6 bases from V and 6 from J, leaving 9 bases between them. Germline-derived CDR1 and CDR2 are DFQATT and SNEGSKA (reference sequence). This CDR3 region has 10 residues. The part of the CDR3 DNA that was read is TGCAGTGCCCGCGGGGTCGAG. This gives the protein CSARGVE. The complete CDR3 sequence is CSARGVEQYF.

Comments on this clone: Coverage ceases 3 residues before the CDR3 finishes, and the germline J gene fills in the end. This chain links TRBV14 with TRBJ2-4; TRBD2 aligns across 12 bases. Germline CDR1 SGHDN, CDR2 FVKESK. CDR3 length: 18 amino acids. The junction had 7 bases not matched to a gene; V was cut back by 1 base and J by 3 bases. The CDR3 sequence is CASSQATGLAGVKNIQYF. The part of the CDR3 DNA that was read is TGTGCCAGCAGCCAAGCTACGGGACTAGCGGGTGTCAAAAACATT.

Notes on this clone: The read gets to within 3 residues of the CDR3 end, and the germline J gene fills in the rest. J is TRBJ2-3 and V is TRBV14; D might be TRBD2 (6 bases). The V gene's germline CDR1 is SGHDN and CDR2 FVKESK. Trimming removed 4 bases from V and 5 bases from J, with 19 bases in between. This CDR3 spans 16 amino acids. The chain's CDR3 is CASSPLRLGKGDTQYF. CDR3 DNA (partial): TGTGCCAGCAGCCCCCTCCGACTAGGAAAGGGAGATACG.

Regarding this clone: The read terminates 3 residues ahead of where the CDR3 ends, so the germline J gene completes it. V is TRBV5-1 and J is TRBJ2-3; 12 bases fit TRBD2. V shed 0 bases and J 2 bases; nucleotides not matched to a gene: 1. CDR3 length: 16 residues. CDR1 is SGHRS, CDR2 YFSETQ, per germline. CDR3 region: CASSLGTSGNTDTQYF. The CDR3 DNA, read in part, is TGCGCCAGCAGCTTGGGGACTAGCGGGAACACAGATACG.

With respect to this clone: The read gets to within 3 residues of the CDR3 end, and the germline J gene fills in the rest. The chain recombines TRBV7-9 with TRBJ2-1, with 10 nucleotides matching TRBD2. Losses at the gene ends were 4 bases for V and 4 bases for J; bases not matched to a gene: 4. The length of the CDR3 is 15 residues. Germline CDR1 and CDR2: SEHNR and FQNEAQ (reference sequence). The CDR3 protein is CASSSQREGYNEQFF. The DNA read from the CDR3 is TGTGCCAGCAGCTCACAGCGGGAGGGGTACAATGAG.

Points on this clone: Read coverage stops 3 residues before the CDR3 terminus; the germline J gene supplies the remainder. J is TRBJ1-1 and V is TRBV12-5; 9 bases fit TRBD1. The V and J ends lost 1 base and 6 bases, in that order; junction bases with no gene match: 9. The germline V gene encodes CDR1 LGHNT and CDR2 FRNRAP. The CDR3 runs to 16 residues. CDR3 sequence reads: CASGLGPGTGIPEAFF. CDR3 DNA (partial): TGTGCTAGTGGTTTGGGCCCCGGGACAGGGATACCTGAA.